A selection of T cell receptor beta chains follows, all from one sample in a study of spatial heterogeneity in lung cancer. TCRdb processed the 5' RACE reads anew with MiXCR; each CDR3 protein has one entry. The table lists 40,000 to 50,000 distinct CDR3 sequences, less than 8.5% of them singletons. Specimen: PBMCs, collected at surgery. The receptors were sampled from a female donor with early-stage non-small cell lung cancer. The CDR3 runs from the conserved cysteine through the conserved F or W. Each record gives: clone size, D gene, V gene, J gene, CDR3 protein, CDR3 DNA. D genes are given only for firm matches. The size of a clone is reported for some rows only, either as once, few or many, or as a class for expanded clones.

few	.	TRBV15	TRBJ2-3	CATSRVAGVEVYTQYF	TGTGCCACCAGCAGAGTGGCTGGTGTTGAGGTATATACGCAGTATTTT
.	TRBD2	TRBV19	TRBJ2-1	CASSSSGGVNEQFF	TGTGCCAGTAGTAGTAGCGGGGGGGTTAATGAGCAGTTCTTC
.	.	TRBV7-8	TRBJ1-2	CASSPTRGLSGYTF	TGTGCCAGCAGCCCAACCCGGGGACTCAGTGGCTACACCTTC
many	.	TRBV3-1	TRBJ2-7	CASSQARPGEQYF	TGTGCCAGCAGCCAAGCGAGGCCCGGCGAGCAGTACTTC
.	.	TRBV11-2	TRBJ1-1	CASSSTTGPNTEAFF	TGTGCCAGCAGTTCCACGACAGGTCCGAACACTGAAGCTTTCTTT
few	TRBD1	TRBV11-2	TRBJ2-2	CASSSFGDSYTGELFF	TGTGCCAGCAGCTCGTTCGGGGACAGCTACACCGGGGAGCTGTTTTTT
few	TRBD2	TRBV29-1	TRBJ2-1	CSVDRGGGYNEQFF	TGCAGCGTTGATCGTGGGGGGGGATACAATGAGCAGTTCTTC
once	.	TRBV20-1	TRBJ1-2	CSAIDSDGYTF	TGCAGTGCGATCGACAGCGATGGCTACACCTTC
many	TRBD1	TRBV20-1	TRBJ2-5	CSAPRRKGAGWGRETQYF	TGCAGTGCCCCTAGGAGAAAGGGGGCTGGGTGGGGGAGAGAGACCCAGTACTTC
.	TRBD2	TRBV19	TRBJ2-1	CASSIQLAGDNEQFF	TGTGCCAGTAGTATCCAGCTAGCGGGGGACAATGAGCAGTTCTTC
many	.	TRBV7-2	TRBJ2-5	CASRPMGLPEETQYF	TGTGCCAGCAGACCTATGGGCCTCCCTGAAGAGACCCAGTACTTC
few	.	TRBV25-1	TRBJ1-2	CASAGPVGVVGYTF	TGTGCCAGCGCCGGGCCGGTCGGGGTAGTTGGCTACACCTTC
few	.	TRBV30	TRBJ2-2	CAWSVGGISTGELFF	TGTGCCTGGAGTGTAGGAGGGATCAGCACCGGGGAGCTGTTTTTT
many	.	TRBV19	TRBJ1-1	CASRNQGFGGAFF	TGTGCCAGTAGAAACCAGGGGTTCGGTGGAGCTTTCTTT
many	.	TRBV19	TRBJ1-5	CASSLNINQPQHF	TGTGCCAGTAGTTTGAATATCAATCAGCCCCAGCATTTT
.	TRBD2	TRBV6-5	TRBJ2-5	CASSQSGARQETQYF	TGTGCCAGCAGTCAAAGCGGGGCTCGACAAGAGACCCAGTACTTC
few	TRBD1	TRBV6-2/TRBV6-3	TRBJ2-6	CASSSTGAGANVLTF	TGTGCCAGCAGTTCTACAGGGGCTGGGGCCAACGTCCTGACTTTC
many	.	TRBV24-1	TRBJ2-1	CATRPGFPGDEQFF	TGTGCCACCAGACCGGGGTTCCCGGGCGATGAGCAGTTCTTC
.	.	TRBV5-6	TRBJ2-7	CASSFRAPNSYEQYF	TGTGCCAGCAGCTTTCGGGCACCAAACTCCTACGAGCAGTACTTC
few	.	TRBV2	TRBJ2-1	CASREDISYNEQFF	TGTGCCAGCAGGGAGGATATCTCCTACAATGAGCAGTTCTTC
many	.	TRBV29-1	TRBJ1-3	CSVEGGIGNTIYF	TGCAGCGTTGAAGGGGGGATTGGAAACACCATATATTTT
many	.	TRBV6-1	TRBJ2-5	CASSDRGMETQYF	TGTGCCAGCAGTGACAGGGGAATGGAGACCCAGTACTTC
.	.	TRBV3-1	TRBJ2-5	CASSLTLGVETQYF	TGTGCCAGCAGCCTCACCCTAGGCGTGGAGACCCAGTACTTC
few	.	TRBV7-9	TRBJ2-5	CASSRGLQETQYF	TGTGCCAGCAGCCGGGGGTTACAAGAGACCCAGTACTTC
many	.	TRBV6-5	TRBJ1-2	CASSYVTGPNYGYTF	TGTGCCAGCAGTTACGTTACAGGACCTAACTATGGCTACACCTTC
few	.	TRBV4-3	TRBJ2-5	CASSSTQNQETQYF	TGTGCCAGCAGCTCTACTCAAAACCAAGAGACCCAGTACTTC
.	.	TRBV30	TRBJ1-3	CAWSVQITSGNTIYF	TGTGCCTGGAGTGTACAAATAACCTCTGGAAACACCATATATTTT
.	TRBD1	TRBV4-1	TRBJ2-7	CARRKGGTGFVYEQYF	TGCGCCAGAAGAAAAGGGGGGACAGGGTTCGTCTACGAGCAGTACTTC
medium-sized	TRBD1	TRBV12-3/TRBV12-4	TRBJ1-1	CASSLYRGTEAFF	TGTGCCAGCAGTTTGTACAGGGGTACTGAAGCTTTCTTT
many	.	TRBV14	TRBJ1-4	CASSPLKWGKLFF	TGTGCCAGCAGCCCGCTGAAATGGGGAAAACTGTTTTTT
few	TRBD2	TRBV20-1	TRBJ2-1	CSVRLLAGGYEQFF	TGCAGTGTCAGGTTACTAGCGGGGGGCTATGAGCAGTTCTTC
many	TRBD1	TRBV7-6	TRBJ1-1	CASSWTGGDTEAFF	TGTGCCAGCAGCTGGACAGGGGGCGACACTGAAGCTTTCTTT
.	.	TRBV27	TRBJ2-1	CASRIGGHNEQFF	TGTGCCAGCAGGATCGGGGGCCACAATGAGCAGTTCTTC
many	.	TRBV9	TRBJ2-2	CASRAAGSTGELFF	TGTGCCAGCAGAGCAGCAGGGTCCACCGGGGAGCTGTTTTTT
few	TRBD1	TRBV27	TRBJ1-2	CASSRTGIYGYTF	TGTGCCAGCAGTCGGACAGGGATCTATGGCTACACCTTC
many	.	TRBV6-2/TRBV6-3	TRBJ1-1	CASSYSWSENTEAFF	TGTGCCAGCAGTTACTCATGGAGTGAGAACACTGAAGCTTTCTTT
.	TRBD2	TRBV7-8	TRBJ2-1	CASSRLIAGVYNEQFF	TGTGCCAGCAGCCGCCTGATAGCGGGGGTTTACAATGAGCAGTTCTTC
many	.	TRBV7-2	TRBJ2-5	CASSLDTSRETQYF	TGTGCCAGCAGCTTAGATACTAGCAGAGAGACCCAGTACTTC
.	TRBD1	TRBV12-3/TRBV12-4	TRBJ2-1	CASRLDRGSYNEQFF	TGTGCCAGCAGATTGGACAGGGGGTCCTACAATGAGCAGTTCTTC
few	TRBD1	TRBV6-6	TRBJ1-6	CASSFHRGSAYNSPLHF	TGTGCCAGCAGTTTCCACAGGGGAAGCGCCTATAATTCACCCCTCCACTTT
many	.	TRBV20-1	TRBJ1-2	CSASRRGGYTF	TGCAGTGCTAGTCGGAGGGGCGGCTACACCTTC
many	TRBD2	TRBV2	TRBJ2-3	CASSELAGGTDTQYF	TGTGCCAGCAGTGAACTAGCGGGGGGCACAGATACGCAGTATTTT
few	.	TRBV6-4	TRBJ2-2	CASRETGLAGELFF	TGTGCCAGCAGAGAGACGGGTTTAGCCGGGGAGCTGTTTTTT
many	.	TRBV5-6	TRBJ2-1	CASSFLTGTEPYNEQFF	TGTGCCAGCAGCTTTTTAACCGGGACGGAACCCTACAATGAGCAGTTCTTC
.	.	TRBV6-5	TRBJ2-7	CASRRGTKGGEQYF	TGTGCCAGCAGAAGAGGGACTAAGGGGGGCGAGCAGTACTTC
few	.	TRBV30	TRBJ2-1	CACRGDPSKQFF	TGTGCCTGCCGCGGTGACCCCTCCAAGCAGTTCTTC
.	.	TRBV10-3	TRBJ2-7	CAISVVRAYEQYF	TGTGCCATCAGTGTGGTCAGAGCCTACGAGCAGTACTTC
many	.	TRBV11-1	TRBJ2-5	CASSLRQKETQYF	TGTGCCAGCAGCTTACGACAGAAGGAGACCCAGTACTTC